This record looks at one T cell receptor beta chain sequence and its context. The antigen it binds to is not known. Base qualities were left out, and no much larger clone turns up one base away. The source of the sample is a study of breast tumors, draining lymph nodes, adjacent tissues listed by TCRdb under 2016. Regarding the complete study: In breast cancer patients, the study compared the TCR beta repertoires of tumor, adjacent nontumor tissue and axillary lymph nodes. The study aimed to assess the relationships and possible T-cell exchange between tumor, surrounding tissue and draining lymph node repertoires in human breast cancer.

Overall study outcomes, separate from this receptor: The study presented the conclusion that tumor T cells originate in lymph nodes as consistent with a hypothesis, not as something directly demonstrated. The data were judged consistent with most tumor T cells deriving from the lymph node and then expanding within tumor tissue. T-cell repertoire diversity in tumors was found to be lower than in lymph nodes but higher than in nontumor tissue, and preferential V and J gene usage was observed. The similarity between tumor and nontumor tissue repertoires was significantly greater in luminal-like breast cancer than in basal-like breast cancer.

TCRdb lists the instrument as Illumina HiSeq 2000. Multiplex PCR amplification was used to generate the TCR beta chain libraries. High-throughput sequencing was used to analyze the amplified TCR beta chain products. TCRdb trimmed public reads at Q25 via fastp, called clones via MiXCR and kept in-frame beta chains. All rows with the same CDR3 protein become a single entry with the most common DNA and genes. Counted in this sample were hundreds of thousands of distinct CDR3 sequences; approximately 31% of them appeared once. More than 1.3% of the sample is held by the ten biggest clonotypes. The germline V gene (reference sequence) provides CDR1 DFQATT and CDR2 SNEGSKA. V is trimmed back by 5 bases and J by 3 bases, and the junction contains 11 bases that no gene match accounts for. The CDR3 covers 16 residues, taking in both the cysteine and the phenylalanine. Of all the DNA, just the CDR3 is kept, 48 bases in frame from base 1.

The axillary draining lymph nodes of breast cancer patients were the source of the lymph node samples. Rearrangement joined TRBV20-1 to TRBJ1-5, with 9 middle bases fitting TRBD1. The TCR comes from a female donor with breast cancer. Some clones in this sample may be carry-over from other donors' samples. Sequencing input: axillary lymph node tissue. The CDR3 protein is CSAPTPRTGVNQPQHF. The DNA sequence is TGCAGTGCTCCAACTCCTCGGACAGGGGTCAATCAGCCCCAGCATTTT.